The rows below give T cell receptor beta chains drawn from one sample of a study of blood T cell repertoires in COVID-19. Assay: immunoSEQ multiplex PCR; the TCRdb copy retains only in-frame clones and omits some. Of 350,000 to 400,000 clones in the sample, less than 90% are singletons; the top ten hold less than 9%. Sequences were obtained from peripheral blood. The receptor set was obtained from a woman in her sixties with COVID-19, enrolled during active disease. Both conserved end residues are part of each CDR3. Fields, in order: D gene, J gene, clone size, V gene, CDR3 protein, CDR3 DNA. D genes are given only for firm matches. The size of a clone is reported for some rows only, either as once, few or many, or as a class for expanded clones.

TRBD1 TRBJ2-1 - TRBV27 CASSLRHRGPYNEQFF TGTGCCAGCAGTTTACGACACAGGGGGCCCTACAATGAGCAGTTCTTC
- TRBJ1-2 - TRBV7-9 CASSLAPGGGNGYTF TGTGCCAGCAGCTTAGCGCCGGGGGGAGGTAATGGCTACACCTTC
TRBD2 TRBJ2-3 - TRBV5-5 CASSYPSGVLAGTTDTQYF TGTGCCAGCAGCTACCCCTCGGGGGTCCTAGCGGGGACCACAGATACGCAGTATTTT
- TRBJ1-2 - TRBV12-3/TRBV12-4 CASSLSGYTF TGTGCCAGCAGTTTGAGTGGCTACACCTTC
TRBD1 TRBJ1-6 - TRBV2 CASQGANSPLHF TGTGCCTCCCAGGGGGCGAATTCACCCCTCCACTTT
TRBD1 TRBJ1-1 - TRBV13 CASSQRTGGLITEAFF TGTGCCAGCAGCCAGAGGACAGGGGGCCTAATCACTGAAGCTTTCTTT
TRBD1 TRBJ2-7 once TRBV6-5 CASRLDRVVGEQYF TGTGCCAGCAGACTAGACAGGGTGGTTGGGGAGCAGTACTTC
- TRBJ2-5 few TRBV6-5 CASSPDSAVETQYF TGTGCCAGCAGTCCCGATAGCGCGGTGGAGACCCAGTACTTC
- TRBJ1-2 - TRBV7-8 CASSLGGGYGYTF TGTGCCAGCAGCTTAGGGGGGGGCTATGGCTACACCTTC
- TRBJ1-2 - TRBV11-3 CASSMTDNYGYTF TGTGCCAGCAGTATGACAGACAACTATGGCTACACCTTC
TRBD1 TRBJ1-1 - TRBV30 CASRKDRGTEAFF TGTGCCTCTAGGAAGGACAGGGGCACTGAAGCTTTCTTT
TRBD1 TRBJ1-2 - TRBV4-1 CASSQETGVGYTF TGCGCCAGCAGCCAAGAAACAGGGGTTGGCTACACCTTC
TRBD1 TRBJ1-4 - TRBV5-6 CASSGTGSLNEKLFF TGTGCCAGCAGCGGGACAGGGTCTCTTAATGAAAAACTGTTTTTT
TRBD2 TRBJ2-2 - TRBV6-5 CASRERGGAGELFF TGTGCCAGCAGAGAGCGGGGGGGGGCCGGGGAGCTGTTTTTT
- TRBJ2-5 - TRBV3-1/TRBV3-2 CASSLAETQYF TGTGCCAGCAGCCTAGCAGAGACCCAGTACTTC
TRBD1 TRBJ1-2 few TRBV11-3 CASSLQGAGGYTF TGTGCCAGCAGCTTACAGGGGGCGGGAGGCTACACCTTC
- TRBJ1-6 once TRBV7-3 CASSFTGNSPLHF TGTGCCAGCAGCTTTACAGGGAATTCACCCCTCCACTTT
TRBD1 TRBJ1-6 - TRBV28 CASRTGSSPLHF TGTGCCAGCAGGACAGGGTCTTCACCCCTCCACTTT
- TRBJ1-6 - TRBV27 CASRDGGRSPLHF TGTGCCAGCAGGGATGGAGGGCGTTCACCCCTCCACTTT
TRBD2 TRBJ2-5 - TRBV6-2/TRBV6-3 CASSPYSGGETQYF TGTGCCAGCAGCCCATATAGCGGGGGGGAGACCCAGTACTTC
- TRBJ2-7 - TRBV11-2 CASNSVYSYEQYF TGTGCCAGCAACTCGGTCTACTCCTACGAGCAGTACTTC
TRBD1 TRBJ1-1 - TRBV9 CASSDGQGRRTEAFF TGTGCCAGCAGCGACGGACAGGGTAGAAGGACTGAAGCTTTCTTT
- TRBJ1-3 - TRBV3-1/TRBV3-2 CASSHTARMGNTIYF TGTGCCAGCAGCCATACAGCAAGAATGGGAAACACCATATATTTT
- TRBJ1-3 few TRBV29-1 CSVEDGQRNTIYF TGCAGCGTTGAAGATGGGCAGCGGAACACCATATATTTT
TRBD1 TRBJ1-3 - TRBV19 CASTPSGQGASGNTIYF TGTGCCAGTACCCCGAGCGGGCAGGGGGCATCTGGAAACACCATATATTTT
TRBD1 TRBJ2-5 - TRBV24-1 CATSEPPGQGEETQYF TGTGCCACCAGTGAACCCCCGGGACAGGGCGAGGAGACCCAGTACTTC
- TRBJ1-2 - TRBV5-8 CASSLGGPTIHGYTF TGTGCCAGCAGCTTGGGAGGCCCAACGATCCATGGCTACACCTTC
- TRBJ1-3 few TRBV18 CASSESSGNTIYF TGTGCCAGCTCGGAGTCCTCTGGAAACACCATATATTTT
- TRBJ1-5 once TRBV19 CASSSSHYQPQHF TGTGCCAGTAGTTCTTCCCACTATCAGCCCCAGCATTTT
- TRBJ1-1 few TRBV5-1 CASSLAAGNTEAFF TGCGCCAGCAGCTTGGCGGCAGGGAACACTGAAGCTTTCTTT
- TRBJ2-2 - TRBV7-9 CASSPPGVLSGELFF TGTGCCAGCAGCCCCCCCGGGGTTTTGTCCGGGGAGCTGTTTTTT
- TRBJ1-1 - TRBV5-1 CASSLVAGPDEAFF TGCGCCAGCAGCTTGGTTGCAGGGCCTGATGAAGCTTTCTTT
TRBD1 TRBJ1-1 - TRBV29-1 CAGGPTTEAFF TGCGCAGGGGGCCCCACCACTGAAGCTTTCTTT
- TRBJ2-7 - TRBV12-5 CASGITLGTASYEQYF TGTGCTAGTGGGATAACATTAGGTACAGCCTCCTACGAGCAGTACTTC
TRBD1 TRBJ1-2 - TRBV5-1 CASSLVQTGNGYTF TGCGCCAGCAGCTTGGTACAGACAGGGAATGGCTACACCTTC
- TRBJ1-5 - TRBV5-8 CASRTGGGYQNQPQHF TGTGCCAGCAGAACGGGGGGGGGCTACCAGAATCAGCCCCAGCATTTT
- TRBJ1-2 - TRBV5-4 CASSPPLGQFSFNYGYTF TGTGCCAGCAGCCCCCCCCTGGGGCAGTTCTCCTTTAACTATGGCTACACCTTC
TRBD1 TRBJ1-2 - TRBV5-4 CASSPQDRVYGYTF TGTGCCAGCAGCCCCCAAGACAGGGTCTATGGCTACACCTTC
TRBD2 TRBJ2-3 - TRBV12-5 CASALSGGATDTQYF TGTGCTAGTGCCCTTAGCGGGGGAGCCACAGATACGCAGTATTTT
- TRBJ2-1 - TRBV30 CAWSVLQGFNNEQFF TGTGCCTGGAGTGTACTACAGGGCTTTAACAATGAGCAGTTCTTC
- TRBJ1-3 - TRBV5-1 CASNPGGSGNTIYF TGCGCCAGCAACCCGGGGGGTTCTGGAAACACCATATATTTT
- TRBJ1-6 - TRBV7-2 CASSGRAGTDNSPLHF TGTGCCAGCAGCGGTAGGGCCGGGACTGATAATTCACCCCTCCACTTT
- TRBJ1-6 - TRBV7-9 CASSLVPVSGLFNSPLHF TGTGCCAGCAGCTTAGTTCCGGTTTCGGGTCTTTTTAATTCACCCCTCCACTTT
- TRBJ2-2 - TRBV7-9 CASSLPRYTGELFF TGTGCCAGCAGCTTACCCAGGTACACCGGGGAGCTGTTTTTT
TRBD1 TRBJ2-7 once TRBV27 CASSSLQGASYEQYF TGTGCCAGCAGTTCATTACAGGGGGCATCATACGAGCAGTACTTC
TRBD1 TRBJ1-1 - TRBV6-5 CASSYRTGWTEAFF TGTGCCAGCAGTTATAGGACAGGGTGGACTGAAGCTTTCTTT
TRBD2 TRBJ2-1 few TRBV7-2 CASRPPPGLAGGGDEQFF TGTGCCAGCAGGCCTCCTCCGGGACTAGCGGGGGGTGGGGATGAGCAGTTCTTC
- TRBJ2-7 - TRBV29-1 CSVGDNAYEQYF TGCAGCGTAGGGGACAACGCCTACGAGCAGTACTTC
- TRBJ2-2 - TRBV6-5 CASSSPGQGHTGELFF TGTGCCAGCAGTTCGCCGGGCCAGGGCCACACCGGGGAGCTGTTTTTT
TRBD1 TRBJ2-1 - TRBV24-1 CATSDPTGGNEQFF TGTGCCACCAGTGACCCTACAGGGGGCAATGAGCAGTTCTTC
- TRBJ2-7 - TRBV6-6 CASSYRQSSYEQYF TGTGCCAGCAGTTACAGACAGTCAAGCTACGAGCAGTACTTC
- TRBJ1-1 - TRBV5-1 CASSNTGATEAFF TGCGCCAGCAGCAACACAGGTGCTACTGAAGCTTTCTTT